This TCR beta chain was sequenced during a study of blood T cell repertoires in COVID-19. After removal of 2 bases from V and 1 base from J, the junction contained 6 bases not matched to a gene. The CDR3 extends over 18 amino acids. Looked up from germline, CDR1 is SGHNT and CDR2 is YYREEE (reference sequence). Produced via immunoSEQ multiplex PCR; TCRdb's table is partial and in-frame only. The profile shows around 20,000 clones, about 87% of them singletons. The sample comprised PBMCs or T cells enriched from blood (not recorded which). The V call is TRBV5-4, the J call TRBJ2-3, with 14 bases fitting TRBD2. The source of this sequence is a woman in her thirties who had recovered from COVID-19. The CDR3 reads CASSFGLAGGSGTDTQYF. Written as DNA, the CDR3 is TGTGCCAGCAGCTTCGGACTAGCGGGGGGATCAGGCACAGATACGCAGTATTTT. The full variable domain, completed using reference TRBV5-4 and TRBJ2-3, is ETGVTQSPTHLIKTRGQQVTLRCSSQSGHNTVSWYQQALGQGPQFIFQYYREEENGRGNFPPRFSGLQFPNYSSELNVNALELDDSALYLCASSFGLAGGSGTDTQYFGPGTRLTVL.